Each of the 2 T cell receptor beta chains below was sequenced from the same sample in a study of control samples from healthy donors and cancer patients. Method: immunoSEQ multiplex PCR; TCRdb's copy keeps in-frame clones and lacks some. The sample has about 60,000 clones, under 95% seen once; the top ten hold 1.5% to 2%. Sequencing was done on a sample of PBMCs. Receptors were obtained from a man aged 35-49 years with colorectal cancer.

The gene calls are TRBV4-2 and TRBJ2-7; 8 nucleotides align to TRBD2. The V and J ends lost 8 bases and 0 bases, in that order; junction bases with no gene match: 9. The CDR3 loop spans 15 amino acids. Germline V gene lookup returns CDR1 LGHNA and CDR2 YNFKEQ. DNA of the CDR3: TGTGCCAGCCGTCTATTTAGCGGGGACTCCTACGAGCAGTACTTC. Amino acids: CASRLFSGDSYEQYF.

This rearrangement joins TRBV2 to TRBJ2-1; the D gene is possibly TRBD2 (6 bases). Germline CDR1 is SNHLY and CDR2 is FYNNEI. The CDR3 runs 13 residues. V lost 10 bases to trimming and J lost 7 bases, with 17 bases between them. The CDR3, as DNA: TGTGCCACGCATCGCGGGGCGATAAATGAGCAGTTCTTC. Protein sequence: CATHRGAINEQFF.